A single sample is the source of the 10 T cell receptor beta chains below, sequenced in a study of cytomegalovirus exposure and HLA in healthy donors. The PCR was carried out with 60 Vbeta primers and 13 Jbeta primers. Sequencing was performed with immunoSEQ multiplex PCR; in TCRdb, only in-frame clones are kept and a portion is missing. The data contain 150,000 to 200,000 clones, approximately 80% of them singletons. Sequencing was done on a sample of PBMCs. Source of these receptors: a woman aged 18-30 years in good health and CMV-seronegative.

The gene calls are TRBV28 and TRBJ1-2; 7 bases align to TRBD1. This CDR3 comprises 14 residues. Germline values: CDR1 MDHEN, CDR2 SYDVKM. V gave up 7 bases and J gave up 2 bases; unmatched junction bases: 7. CDR3 DNA sequence: TGTGCCAGCACCGACGGGACAGCAAACTATGGCTACACCTTC. This gives the protein CASTDGTANYGYTF.

The V gene is TRBV10-3, the J gene TRBJ1-1; 8 positions match TRBD1. There are 14 residues in the CDR3. Germline CDR1 reads ENHRY; CDR2 reads SYGVKD. The junction had 6 bases not matched to a gene; V was cut back by 5 bases and J by 4 bases. CDR3 loop: CAISSKTGGTEAFF. The CDR3 nucleotides are TGTGCCATCAGTAGTAAAACAGGGGGCACTGAAGCTTTCTTT.

This rearrangement joins TRBV5-1 to TRBJ2-7, with 7 bases identical to TRBD2. Per germline, CDR1 SGHRS and CDR2 YFSETQ. The V gene end was trimmed by 3 bases and the J gene end by 3 bases; junction bases not matched to a gene: 3. CDR3 length: 13 residues. This CDR3 is CASSWGGGYEQYV. The CDR3 DNA follows: TGCGCCAGCAGCTGGGGCGGGGGCTACGAGCAGTACGTC.

The chain joins TRBV19 to TRBJ2-2, with TRBD2 identical over 8 bases. This CDR3 has 15 amino acids. With V trimmed by 9 bases and J by 3 bases, 9 bases remained unmatched. CDR1 is LNHDA, CDR2 SQIVND, per germline (reference sequence). CDR3 loop: CARHCRGGHTGELFF. CDR3 DNA: TGTGCCAGACATTGCCGGGGGGGGCACACCGGGGAGCTGTTTTTT.

This clone has only one observation. This sequence joins TRBV28 and TRBJ1-3; possibly TRBD1 for D (5 bases). The CDR3 has 16 amino acids. V lost 5 bases and J 0 bases, leaving 14 bases between the germline ends. Germline-derived CDR1 and CDR2 are MDHEN and SYDVKM. DNA for the CDR3: TGTGCCAGCAGTACAGGACGGGGGATCTCTGGAAACACCATATATTTT. Protein product: CASSTGRGISGNTIYF. The full variable domain, completed using reference TRBV28 and TRBJ1-3, is DVKVTQSSRYLVKRTGEKVFLECVQDMDHENMFWYRQDPGLGLRLIYFSYDVKMKEKGDIPEGYSVSREKKERFSLILESASTNQTSMYLCASSTGRGISGNTIYFGEGSWLTVV.

A single count supports this clone. The chain links TRBV5-1 to TRBJ2-1, with 8 bases fitting TRBD1. The CDR3 length is 16 residues. Germline V gene sequence: CDR1 SGHRS, CDR2 YFSETQ. Trimming removed 4 bases from V and 2 bases from J; junction bases left unmatched: 8. The CDR3 loop is CASSPRTGPAYNEQFF. The CDR3 bases are TGCGCCAGCAGCCCCAGGACAGGGCCTGCCTACAATGAGCAGTTCTTC.

The V and J genes are TRBV4-2 and TRBJ2-1, with 7 bases that match TRBD2. This CDR3 region has 17 residues. Germline CDR1 is LGHNA and CDR2 is YNFKEQ. V shed 0 bases, J shed 0 bases, and the junction held 5 bases outside the gene matches. For the CDR3, the DNA is TGTGCCAGCAGCCAAGATCCAGCGGGAAGCTCCTACAATGAGCAGTTCTTC. It yields the protein CASSQDPAGSSYNEQFF.

This rearrangement joins TRBV18 to TRBJ1-2; 7 bases are shared with TRBD1. CDR1 KGHSH and CDR2 LQKENI come from the germline V gene. The CDR3 consists of 15 residues. Losses at the gene ends were 6 bases for V and 5 bases for J; bases not matched to a gene: 12. For the CDR3, the DNA is TGTGCCAGCTCCGGACAGGCCGCTATGGGTTATGGCTACACCTTC. This sequence encodes CASSGQAAMGYGYTF.

The V call is TRBV5-1, the J call TRBJ2-1; D is undetermined. In germline, CDR1 is SGHRS, CDR2 YFSETQ. V was shortened by 6 bases and J by 8 bases, with 9 bases between the two germline ends. The CDR3 has 11 amino acids. The CDR3 region has the DNA TGCGCCAGCACCTTTGGCTATGAGCAGTTCTTC. Encoded protein: CASTFGYEQFF. The full variable domain, its missing parts supplied by reference TRBV5-1 and TRBJ2-1, is KAGVTQTPRYLIKTRGQQVTLSCSPISGHRSVSWYQQTPGQGLQFLFEYFSETQRNKGNFPGRFSGRQFSNSRSEMNVSTLELGDSALYLCASTFGYEQFFGPGTRLTVL.

This chain links TRBV28 with TRBJ2-1, with TRBD2 matching over 7 bases. Germline V lookup: CDR1 MDHEN, CDR2 SYDVKM. V lost 3 bases and J lost 3; bases outside the gene matches: 11. CDR3 length: 17 amino acids. The CDR3 loop is CASSLGFRAGVYNEQFF. In DNA form, the CDR3 reads TGTGCCAGCAGTTTGGGCTTTAGGGCGGGAGTCTACAATGAGCAGTTCTTC.